These 9 T cell receptor beta chains originate from one sample sequenced in a study of T-cell memory formation after mild COVID-19. TCRdb itself ran the 5' RACE reads through MiXCR, one entry per CDR3 protein. The sample lists over 95,000 distinct CDR3 sequences; 22% were seen once. Material for sequencing was PBMCs or a T cell subset sorted from them (not recorded which). The receptors shown here come from a man in his late teens or twenties who had mild COVID-19 (a few samples of this study predate the infection). Cell type and time point are not known.

This clonotype was observed a few times. V usage is TRBV2 and J usage is TRBJ1-5; unclear D gene. From germline, CDR1 is SNHLY and CDR2 FYNNEI. Trimming took off 2 bases at V and 1 base at J, with 12 bases between the two ends. The CDR3 is 16 residues long. CDR3 bases: TGTGCCAGCAGTGAAAGGCTTCCCCGCAGCAATCAGCCCCAGCATTTT. The encoded protein is CASSERLPRSNQPQHF.

This clonotype was counted between two and nine times. V usage is TRBV5-4 and J usage is TRBJ1-1; D gene ambiguous. Per the germline V gene, CDR1 is SGHNT and CDR2 is YYREEE (reference sequence). This CDR3 is built from 14 residues. The V end lost 0 bases, the J end lost 0 bases, and 6 bases lay between the germline ends. CDR3 in amino acids: CASSLGRLNTEAFF. In DNA form, the CDR3 reads TGTGCCAGCAGCTTGGGCCGCCTGAACACTGAAGCTTTCTTT.

This clonotype showed up just a few times. This chain uses TRBV7-9 with TRBJ1-2; no clear D gene. Trimming cost V 6 bases and J 4 bases, with 18 bases left between them. This CDR3 is built from 15 residues. Germline CDR1 and CDR2: SEHNR and FQNEAQ (reference sequence). As DNA, the CDR3 is TGTGCCAGCAGTTTAACGTCCGGGGAGGGCTATGGCTACACCTTC. Translated, it gives CASSLTSGEGYGYTF. The entire variable domain, with the rest obtained from reference TRBV7-9 and TRBJ1-2, is as follows: DTGVSQNPRHKITKRGQNVTFRCDPISEHNRLYWYRQTLGQGPEFLTYFQNEAQLEKSRLLSDRFSAERPKGSFSTLEIQRTEQGDSAMYLCASSLTSGEGYGYTFGSGTRLTVV.

This clonotype was seen only a few times. This chain connects TRBV7-6 to TRBJ2-7; the D gene is possibly TRBD1 (6 bases). The V gene lost 5 bases and the J gene lost 1 base, with 12 bases spanning the gap. Germline lookup yields CDR1 SGHVS and CDR2 FNYEAQ. The CDR3 consists of 14 residues. The DNA for the CDR3 is TGTGCCAGCAGCACAAGTCAGGGGTCCTACGAGCAGTACTTC. It is translated as CASSTSQGSYEQYF. Looking up the rest from reference TRBV7-6 and TRBJ2-7 gives the full variable domain: GAGVSQSPRYKVTKRGQDVALRCDPISGHVSLYWYRQALGQGPEFLTYFNYEAQQDKSGLPNDRFSAERPEGSISTLTIQRTEQRDSAMYRCASSTSQGSYEQYFGPGTRLTVT.

This clonotype was counted between two and nine times. The chain couples TRBV7-9 to TRBJ2-3, with D hard to call. There are 15 residues in the CDR3. Germline V gene sequence: CDR1 SEHNR, CDR2 FQNEAQ (reference sequence). V dropped 5 bases and J dropped 0 bases, with 12 bases sitting between them. CDR3 nucleotides: TGTGCCAGCAGCCCGACTGTTTATAGCACAGATACGCAGTATTTT. Protein: CASSPTVYSTDTQYF.

This chain joins TRBV4-3 and TRBJ1-2; no clear D. The CDR3 contains 14 residues. Deletions cut 0 bases from V and 1 base from J, with 6 bases between. The germline V gene has CDR1 LGHNA and CDR2 YSLEER. The CDR3 sequence is CASSQDLINYGYTF. The CDR3 nucleotides read TGCGCCAGCAGCCAAGATCTGATTAACTATGGCTACACCTTC.

The gene calls are TRBV5-1 and TRBJ1-2; D remains ambiguous. V was pared by 4 bases and J by 2 bases, with 12 bases between. This CDR3 is 14 amino acids long. Germline V CDR1 and CDR2: SGHRS, YFSETQ. The CDR3 nucleotides are TGCGCCAGCAGCCTAGTGACACACAACTATGGCTACACCTTC. Protein sequence: CASSLVTHNYGYTF.

This clonotype was counted only a few times. This chain uses TRBV7-2 with TRBJ2-5, with 11 bases that match TRBD1. CDR3 size: 15 residues. The V segment lost 5 bases and the J segment 5 bases; nucleotides outside the gene matches: 7. Germline CDR1 is SGHTA and CDR2 is FQGNSA. CDR3 sequence: CASSDWTGGWETQYF. DNA for the CDR3: TGTGCCAGCAGCGACTGGACAGGGGGCTGGGAGACCCAGTACTTC. Drawing the rest from reference TRBV7-2 and TRBJ2-5, the complete variable domain is GAGVSQSPSNKVTEKGKDVELRCDPISGHTALYWYRQSLGQGLEFLIYFQGNSAPDKSGLPSDRFSAERTGGSVSTLTIQRTQQEDSAVYLCASSDWTGGWETQYFGPGTRLLVL.

This clonotype was seen a single time. V and J are TRBV20-1 and TRBJ2-7; D not resolved. The germline CDR1 and CDR2 sequences are DFQATT and SNEGSKA (reference sequence). V was shortened by 3 bases and J by 4 bases, with 10 bases between the two germline ends. The CDR3 is made up of 12 amino acids. The CDR3 loop is CSARGRFYEQYF. CDR3 coding DNA: TGCAGTGCTAGGGGCCGGTTTTACGAGCAGTACTTC.